This T cell receptor beta chain was sequenced for a study of TIL therapy for anti-PD-1-resistant metastatic lung cancer (dated by TCRdb to the early 2020s). A note on the overall study: Enrolled patients had a median age of 54 years (range about 35-80) and a median tumor PD-L1 proportion score of under 7%. The cohort was composed predominantly of lung adenocarcinoma, with a few EGFR-mutant and two ALK-rearranged tumors included, and half of patients were identified as current or former smokers. Across the cohort, whole-exome sequencing showed a median non-synonymous tumor mutation burden of more than 1.3 mutations per megabase. T cell receptor beta sequencing of tumor and peripheral blood served to follow clonotypes across the tumor, the expanded TIL product, and serial blood samples.

Overall study results and their limits: Clonal turnover during TIL culture was high, and many clones enriched in the product were not detected in the baseline tumor, suggesting clonal contraction rather than faithful expansion. The study protocol defined all tumor marker inferences as exploratory. Higher clonality and lower diversity were observed in expanded TIL cultures than in baseline intratumoral T cells (median clonality around 6% vs 30%, p < 0.0001). The cohort was highly selected, including more treatment-naive, never-smoker and oncogene-addicted patients than is typical, which limits generalizability.

The cysteine opens and the phenylalanine closes a CDR3 of 15 amino acids. Kept here is only the CDR3 DNA, which spans 45 bases and is read in frame from base 1. CDR1 and CDR2 are drawn from the germline V gene: LGHNA, YSLEER. V and J are trimmed by 5 bases and 0 bases, and the gene matches miss 6 bases of the junction. Using bias-controlled multiplex PCR with the immunoSEQ v3 hsTCRB kit, the TCR beta CDR3 regions were amplified from genomic DNA. TCR libraries were sequenced on an Illumina NextSeq 500 to about 1.8 million read pairs for survey level or roughly 5-6.5 million for deep level. The authors' analysis ran thus. V, D and J genes were assigned, non-productive sequences were removed, and clonality was reported by immunoSEQ Analyzer software. Repertoires were compared by productive Simpson clonality and by the Morisita overlap index of productive TRB rearrangements between infused TIL and blood. This immuneACCESS table, as held by TCRdb, lists in-frame sequences with V and J called but not all clones. Of the missing ones, under half trace to an unresolved V gene in checked studies; the others have no known cause. That table is the source of V, J and clone size, and D and trimming were worked out from the DNA. This sample gives approximately 4,900 clones in total; 60% to 65% of them show up just once. Roughly a tenth of the sample is taken by the ten largest.

Read against the paper, the sample's time point label means: pre-treatment sample, taken before nivolumab and TIL therapy. The baseline tumor samples were excised metastases, mostly pleural nodules or supraclavicular lymph nodes, taken from the same resection that was used to grow TIL. Tumors were harvested before any PD-1/PD-L1 blockade; patients then received nivolumab, and those progressing received lymphodepletion, expanded TIL infusion and IL-2. Between October 2017 and January 2020, a dual-center phase I trial enrolled adults who had stage 4 NSCLC. Samples came from a single-arm, open-label phase I trial of tumor-infiltrating lymphocyte therapy with nivolumab in advanced non-small cell lung cancer. For each resected tumor, portions were snap-frozen in liquid nitrogen and kept at -80 degrees C. Tumor regions of interest were chosen on H&E sections by laser-capture macrodissection, pulverized into around 16 mg aliquots, and extracted with Qiagen Allprep kits.

A note on this clone: Its antigen remains undetermined. No per-base quality is available; no much larger clone lies one base away.

The chain employs TRBV4-3 and TRBJ2-7, with 8 bases aligning to TRBD2. The origin of this receptor is a man in his 70s with non-small cell lung cancer. The source was tumor tissue, collected at baseline. The DNA sequence is given as TGCGCCAGCAGCTTGCAGCGGGGGAGCTCCTACGAGCAGTACTTC. This codes for CASSLQRGSSYEQYF.